This T cell receptor (beta chain) was identified during a study of T-cell reconstitution after alpha-beta-depleted transplantation in children. Remarks on this clonotype: The antigen remains unidentified.

Study-wide results and limits: Surviving recipient T cells and thymic progenitors underlay high day-60 TCRbeta diversity in some patients. Once a year had passed after transplant, T-cell counts and diversity came mostly from newly produced T cells. Several hundred expanded graft clones reportedly were the source of alpha-beta T cells about two months after transplant.

It was with unique molecular identifiers that the TCRbeta library was prepared. TCRdb reprocessed the PCR reads via MiXCR and lists one record per CDR3 protein. The sample has approximately 1,000,000 distinct CDR3 sequences, about 29% seen once. The receptor was derived from a boy under two years old who had a stem cell transplant for SCID, so the T cells may come from the graft donor. The source was PBMCs, mostly from graft donor cells, collected 360 days after TCRalphabeta/CD19-depleted stem cell transplant.

Here the CDR3 reads CASKNSGSYGYTF. CDR3 coding DNA: TGTGCCAGCAAAAACAGCGGGAGCTATGGCTACACCTTC. This rearrangement joins TRBV6-1 to TRBJ1-2, with D uncertain. The CDR3 totals 13 residues. The germline V gene has CDR1 MNHNS and CDR2 SASEGT. V lost 7 bases to trimming and J lost 4 bases, with 13 bases between them.